Included here is one T cell receptor (beta chain) sequence, with context. Its target is unknown. The sample originates from a study of chemoradiotherapy in HPV16-positive cancers. Overall study context: A couple of HPV16-positive patients' cells yielded candidate HPV-specific clones and common motifs. Findings of the study overall: Candidate HPV-specific clones and E7-related TCR motifs grew in tumor during treatment.

The assay was immunoSEQ multiplex PCR, and TCRdb's table has in-frame clones only and misses some. The sample lists around 1,900 clones, around 90% occurring once. The source is a human donor with HPV-associated anogenital cancer. Source: tumor tissue, taken from a patient who underwent chemoradiotherapy.

CDR3: CASSSLGGAGELFF. The CDR3 DNA reads TGTGCCAGTAGTTCCCTCGGGGGGGCCGGGGAGCTGTTTTTT. The J gene is TRBJ2-2, the V gene TRBV19, with 8 bases aligning to TRBD2. The CDR3 loop spans 14 amino acids. The J segment lost 6 bases and the V segment lost 5 bases, leaving 5 bases of the junction unmatched. Germline V lookup: CDR1 LNHDA, CDR2 SQIVND (reference sequence).